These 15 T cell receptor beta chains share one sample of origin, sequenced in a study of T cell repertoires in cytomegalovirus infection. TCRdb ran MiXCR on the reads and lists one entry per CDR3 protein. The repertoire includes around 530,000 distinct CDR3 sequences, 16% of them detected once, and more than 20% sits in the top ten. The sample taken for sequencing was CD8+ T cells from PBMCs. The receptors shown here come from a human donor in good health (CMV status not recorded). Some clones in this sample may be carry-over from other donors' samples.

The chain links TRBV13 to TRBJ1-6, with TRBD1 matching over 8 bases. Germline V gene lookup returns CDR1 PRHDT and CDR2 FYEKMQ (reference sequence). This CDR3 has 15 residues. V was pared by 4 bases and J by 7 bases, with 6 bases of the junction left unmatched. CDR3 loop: CASSWGTGANSPLHF. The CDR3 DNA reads TGTGCCAGCAGCTGGGGGACAGGTGCAAATTCACCCCTCCACTTT. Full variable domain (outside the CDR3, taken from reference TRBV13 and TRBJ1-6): AAGVIQSPRHLIKEKRETATLKCYPIPRHDTVYWYQQGPGQDPQFLISFYEKMQSDKGSIPDRFSAQQFSDYHSELNMSSLELGDSALYFCASSWGTGANSPLHFGNGTRLTVT.

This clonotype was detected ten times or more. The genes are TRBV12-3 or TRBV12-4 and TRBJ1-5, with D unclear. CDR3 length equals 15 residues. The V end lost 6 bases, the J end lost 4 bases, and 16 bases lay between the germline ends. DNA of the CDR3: TGTGCCAGCAGCCTAGGGATAGTTTGGAATCAGCCCCAGCATTTT. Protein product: CASSLGIVWNQPQHF.

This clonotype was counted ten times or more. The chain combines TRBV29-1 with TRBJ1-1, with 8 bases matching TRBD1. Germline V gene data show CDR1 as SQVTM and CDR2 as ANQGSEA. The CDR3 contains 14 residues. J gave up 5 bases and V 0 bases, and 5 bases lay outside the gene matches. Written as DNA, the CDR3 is TGCAGCGTTGAAGAGGACAGGGTATGGACTGAAGCTTTCTTT. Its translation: CSVEEDRVWTEAFF.

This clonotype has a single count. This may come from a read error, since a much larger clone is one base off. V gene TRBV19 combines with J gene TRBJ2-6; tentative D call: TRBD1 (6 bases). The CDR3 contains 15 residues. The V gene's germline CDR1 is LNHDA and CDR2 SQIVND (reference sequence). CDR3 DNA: TGTGCCAGTAGTACCGACAGGTCTGGGGCCAACGTCCGGACTTTC. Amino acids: CASSTDRSGANVRTF.

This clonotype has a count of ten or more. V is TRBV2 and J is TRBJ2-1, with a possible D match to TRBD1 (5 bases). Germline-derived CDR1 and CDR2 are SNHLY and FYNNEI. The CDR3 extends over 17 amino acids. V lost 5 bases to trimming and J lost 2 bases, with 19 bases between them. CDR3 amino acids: CASSLRTRKRPYNEQFF. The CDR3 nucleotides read TGTGCCAGCAGTCTCCGGACACGGAAAAGGCCCTACAATGAGCAGTTCTTC.

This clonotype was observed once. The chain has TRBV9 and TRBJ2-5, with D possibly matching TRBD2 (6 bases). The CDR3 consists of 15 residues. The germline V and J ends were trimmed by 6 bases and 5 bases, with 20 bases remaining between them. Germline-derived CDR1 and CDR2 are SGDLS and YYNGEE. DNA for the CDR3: TGTGCCAGCACCTCTGGGGACGGGAGCGGGGAGACCCAGTACTTC. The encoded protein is CASTSGDGSGETQYF. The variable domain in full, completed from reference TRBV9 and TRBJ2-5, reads DSGVTQTPKHLITATGQRVTLRCSPRSGDLSVYWYQQSLDQGLQFLIQYYNGEERAKGNILERFSAQQFPDLHSELNLSSLELGDSALYFCASTSGDGSGETQYFGPGTRLLVL.

CDR3 DNA sequence: TGTGCCAGTAGTATCTATGGTGACAGCCCGCTCTTAAACTATGGCTACACCTTC. This translates into CASSIYGDSPLLNYGYTF. This chain connects TRBV19 to TRBJ1-2; maybe TRBD1 (5 bases). Per the germline V gene, CDR1 is LNHDA and CDR2 is SQIVND (reference sequence). V gave up 3 bases and J gave up 2 bases, with 22 bases separating them. The CDR3 length is 18 residues.

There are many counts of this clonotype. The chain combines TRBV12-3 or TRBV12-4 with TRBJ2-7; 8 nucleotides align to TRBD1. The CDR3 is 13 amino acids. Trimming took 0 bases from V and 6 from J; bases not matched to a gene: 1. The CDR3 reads CASSLATGVEQYF. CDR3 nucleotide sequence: TGTGCCAGCAGTTTAGCGACAGGGGTCGAGCAGTACTTC.

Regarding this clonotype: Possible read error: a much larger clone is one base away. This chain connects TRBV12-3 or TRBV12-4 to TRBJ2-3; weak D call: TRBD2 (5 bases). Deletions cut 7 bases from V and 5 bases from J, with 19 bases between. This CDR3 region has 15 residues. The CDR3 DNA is TGTGCCAGCACTTCCGCGGTTGGGGAGCGAGATACGCAGTATTTT. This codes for CASTSAVGERDTQYF.

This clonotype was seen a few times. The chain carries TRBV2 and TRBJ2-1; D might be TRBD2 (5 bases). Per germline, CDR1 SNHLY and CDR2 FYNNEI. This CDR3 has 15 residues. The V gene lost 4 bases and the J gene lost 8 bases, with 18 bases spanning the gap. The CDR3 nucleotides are TGTGCCAGCAGTGCGGACTCCCCAGAGAACTATGAGCAGTTCTTC. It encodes CASSADSPENYEQFF.

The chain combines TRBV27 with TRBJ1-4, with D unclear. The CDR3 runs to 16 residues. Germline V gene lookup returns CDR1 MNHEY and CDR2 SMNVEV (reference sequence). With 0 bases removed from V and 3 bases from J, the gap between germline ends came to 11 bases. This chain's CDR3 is CASSLSMALPNEKLFF. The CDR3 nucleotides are TGTGCCAGCAGTTTATCGATGGCCCTACCTAATGAAAAACTGTTTTTT.

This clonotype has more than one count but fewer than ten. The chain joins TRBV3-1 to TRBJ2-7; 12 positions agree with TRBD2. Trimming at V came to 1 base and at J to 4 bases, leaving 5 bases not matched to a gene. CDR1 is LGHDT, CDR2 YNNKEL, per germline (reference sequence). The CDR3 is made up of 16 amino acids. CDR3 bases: TGTGCCAGCAGCCAAGTTCTAGCGGGGGGGCCTTACGAGCAGTACTTC. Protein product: CASSQVLAGGPYEQYF.

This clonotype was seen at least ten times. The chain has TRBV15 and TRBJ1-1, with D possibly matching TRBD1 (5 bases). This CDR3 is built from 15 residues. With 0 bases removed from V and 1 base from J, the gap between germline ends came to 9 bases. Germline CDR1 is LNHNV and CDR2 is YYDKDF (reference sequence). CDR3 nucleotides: TGTGCCACCAGCAGAGACAGGGCTCCGAACACTGAAGCTTTCTTT. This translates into CATSRDRAPNTEAFF.

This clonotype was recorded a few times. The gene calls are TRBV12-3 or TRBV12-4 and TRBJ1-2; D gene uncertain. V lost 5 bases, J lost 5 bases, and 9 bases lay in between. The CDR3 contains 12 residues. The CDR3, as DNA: TGTGCCAGCAGTGGGAACTCATATGGCTACACCTTC. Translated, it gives CASSGNSYGYTF.

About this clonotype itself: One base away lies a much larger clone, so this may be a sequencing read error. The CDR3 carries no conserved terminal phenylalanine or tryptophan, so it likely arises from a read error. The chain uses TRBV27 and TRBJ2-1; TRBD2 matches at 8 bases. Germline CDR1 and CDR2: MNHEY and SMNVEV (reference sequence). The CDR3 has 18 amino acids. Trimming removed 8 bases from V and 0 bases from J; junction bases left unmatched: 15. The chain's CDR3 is CASRAGTSGYSSYNEQFY. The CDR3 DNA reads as TGTGCCAGCCGAGCAGGTACTAGCGGATATAGCTCCTACAATGAGCAGTTCTAC.